This T cell receptor beta chain was documented in a study of PD-1 blockade in classical Hodgkin lymphoma (dated by TCRdb to about 2020). Broadly, across the study: Nivolumab dosing was 3 mg/kg intravenously every 2 weeks, continuing until either disease progression or unacceptable toxicity. A peripheral blood immune signature of response to PD-1 blockade in classical Hodgkin lymphoma was defined using TCR beta sequencing and CyTOF. Broad study findings and their caveats: Baseline TCR diversity was reported to be lower in newly diagnosed patients than in healthy donors, and even lower in relapsed/refractory patients. Lower diversity was observed in patients in whom nivolumab was started less than 1 year after ASCT, and these patients were excluded from later analyses so that confounding by immune reconstitution would be avoided. Among trial patients, those achieving complete response had baseline diversity similar to that of newly diagnosed patients, while diversity was significantly lower in partial responders and progressors. Only a single clinical trial cohort was studied, and what caused the repertoire differences, possibly disease activity or prior therapy, remained undefined. By C4D1, a significant rise was seen in CD4+ TCR diversity but not in CD8+ TCR diversity (p=0.0027 vs p=0.16), and the rise was most apparent among complete responders (p=0.02).

CDR1 and CDR2 (SGHRS, YFSETQ) derive from the germline V gene. At the junction V is shortened by 0 bases and J by 2 bases, with 6 bases in between. Taken from cysteine to phenylalanine, the CDR3 has 14 residues. Only the CDR3 DNA stays, 42 bases, in frame from base 1. Genomic DNA was isolated using the Qiagen DNeasy kit from unsorted PBMCs as well as from negatively selected CD4+ and CD8+ fractions. TCR beta CDR3 regions were amplified by immunoSEQ multiplex PCR using primers annealing to V and J segments. A synthetic immune receptor repertoire was used to minimize amplification bias, and remaining bias was computationally removed after sequencing. The paper's processing steps were these. Custom Python scripts were used to quantify repertoire diversity as the Shannon entropy index. The unsorted, CD4+ and CD8+ repertoires were each analyzed separately, with the exception of combined analyses, where CD4+ and CD8+ sequences were merged in silico. Clonal expansion was defined as at least a 2-fold frequency increase after treatment relative to C1D1, with a pseudocount of 0.5 for undetected baseline clones. Singleton clones were defined as clones with 0 or 1 copy at C1D1, and non-singleton clones were defined as clones with 2 or more copies. Clones expanded in unsorted samples were annotated as CD4+, CD8+ or unknown by matching protein sequences in sorted samples from the same patient. Wilcoxon tests on paired samples were used to test diversity changes from C1D1 to C4D1. In TCRdb, the immuneACCESS table is reduced to in-frame sequences with V and J assigned. These tables do not hold every clone; where another copy was compared, an unresolved V gene accounts for under half, and the others remain unexplained. That table is the source of V, J and clone size, and D and trimming were worked out from the DNA. Within this sample are 50,000 to 75,000 clones, with around nine tenths of them counted one time only. The ten largest clones represent around 5% of the sample.

Comments on this clone: Its cognate antigen has yet to be identified. No base quality information exists; no much larger clone differs at one position.

This specimen's time point label, interpreted: cycle 2 day 1 (C2D1) of nivolumab. All trial patients had relapsed after autologous stem cell transplantation, with cohorts A, B and C differing in prior brentuximab vedotin exposure. The trial cohort was composed of roughly 60 patients with relapsed/refractory classical Hodgkin lymphoma, for whom complete response, partial response or progressive disease was recorded as best overall response. Trial patients were treated with single-agent nivolumab in the multi-cohort phase II CheckMate 205 trial. An independent review committee assessed best overall response by applying the 2007 International Working Group response criteria. Trial PBMCs were collected just before the start of nivolumab (C1D1) and during therapy at cycle 2 day 1 and cycle 4 day 1. Peripheral blood was collected in 8 mL Vacutainer Cell Preparation Tubes, from which PBMCs were isolated by centrifugation and then cryopreserved.

Here the sequenced sample was peripheral blood mononuclear cells (PBMCs), taken before the second cycle of nivolumab. Recombination connected TRBV5-1 to TRBJ1-5; there is no confident call for the D gene. This TCR was recovered from a human donor with classical Hodgkin lymphoma. CDR3 protein: CASSLVGGNQPQHF. The sequence in DNA is TGCGCCAGCAGCTTGGTCGGGGGCAATCAGCCCCAGCATTTT.